These 30 T cell receptor beta chains were sequenced from one sample in a study of sequential checkpoint blockade in melanoma. Treatment given: randomized to nivolumab then ipilimumab (arm A) or the reverse (arm B). Sequencing used immunoSEQ multiplex PCR; TCRdb keeps in-frame clones, though not all of them. The sample has about 13,000 clones, around 70% seen once; the top ten hold roughly 34%. Specimen: CD8+ T cells sorted from blood (inferred from file names), collected from a patient given nivolumab and ipilimumab in sequence. The receptors here all came from a human donor with melanoma.

This clone was detected once. This chain uses TRBV25-1 with TRBJ2-5; 9 bases map to TRBD1. Per germline, CDR1 MGHDK and CDR2 SYGVNS. The CDR3 covers 18 residues. Trimming took 4 bases from V and 5 from J; bases not matched to a gene: 17. The CDR3 DNA is TGTGCCAGCAGTGGCCGGGACAGGGCTGGCGTTAGGTGGGAGACCCAGTACTTC. Translation: CASSGRDRAGVRWETQYF.

V and J are TRBV9 and TRBJ2-7, with D tentatively TRBD2 (5 bases). The V and J ends lost 7 bases and 0 bases respectively, with 23 bases between them. The CDR3 spans 17 residues. In germline, CDR1 is SGDLS, CDR2 YYNGEE. The CDR3 sequence is CASGFGPDSVPSYEQYF. CDR3 nucleotides: TGTGCCAGCGGATTCGGGCCCGATAGCGTCCCCTCCTACGAGCAGTACTTC.

V and J are TRBV7-9 and TRBJ2-1; 15 positions agree with TRBD2. The V gene end was trimmed by 5 bases and the J gene end by 10 bases; junction bases not matched to a gene: 9. From germline, CDR1 is SEHNR and CDR2 FQNEAQ (reference sequence). The CDR3 sequence is 16 residues long. The CDR3 region is CASSARTSGRAAEQFF. As DNA, the CDR3 is TGTGCCAGCAGCGCCCGGACTAGCGGGAGGGCTGCGGAGCAGTTCTTC.

J is TRBJ1-5 and V is TRBV5-5; unclear D gene. The CDR3 runs to 13 residues. CDR1 and CDR2 from the germline V gene are SGHKS and YYEKEE (reference sequence). Trimming took off 4 bases at V and 0 bases at J, with 5 bases between the two ends. The CDR3 sequence: CASSAHSNQPQHF. The DNA of the CDR3 is TGTGCCAGCAGCGCGCATAGCAATCAGCCCCAGCATTTT.

The chain employs TRBV5-6 and TRBJ2-7; D is unclear. V lost 0 bases to trimming and J lost 3 bases, with 7 bases between them. The length of the CDR3 is 13 residues. Germline lookup yields CDR1 SGHDT and CDR2 YYEEEE. Here the CDR3 DNA reads TGTGCCAGCAGCTTGGGGGCAGGCTACGAGCAGTACTTC. Residues: CASSLGAGYEQYF.

The V and J genes are TRBV7-9 and TRBJ2-2; a possible D gene is TRBD1 (6 bases). This CDR3 spans 14 amino acids. Per the germline V gene, CDR1 is SEHNR and CDR2 is FQNEAQ (reference sequence). The V end lost 2 bases, the J end lost 3 bases, and 7 bases lay between the germline ends. CDR3 sequence reads: CASSLRGYTGELFF. The CDR3, as DNA: TGTGCCAGCAGCTTAAGGGGGTACACCGGGGAGCTGTTTTTT. Full variable domain (rest looked up from reference TRBV7-9 and TRBJ2-2): DTGVSQNPRHKITKRGQNVTFRCDPISEHNRLYWYRQTLGQGPEFLTYFQNEAQLEKSRLLSDRFSAERPKGSFSTLEIQRTEQGDSAMYLCASSLRGYTGELFFGEGSRLTVL.

This clone showed up just a few times. Other DNA sequences in this sample translate to the same CDR3. This sequence joins TRBV5-1 and TRBJ1-1, with 11 bases fitting TRBD1. The CDR3 extends over 14 amino acids. The junction had 5 bases not matched to a gene; V was cut back by 4 bases and J by 6 bases. Germline V lookup: CDR1 SGHRS, CDR2 YFSETQ. The CDR3 reads CASSLGQGAPEAFF. The CDR3 nucleotides read TGCGCCAGCAGCCTCGGACAGGGGGCGCCTGAAGCTTTCTTT.

This clone was recorded only once. CDR3 in amino acids: CASSQDRYRLAAPNTGELFF. In nucleotides, the CDR3 is TGCGCCAGCAGCCAAGATCGATATCGGCTAGCGGCCCCAAACACCGGGGAGCTGTTTTTT. J is TRBJ2-2 and V is TRBV4-3; TRBD2 matches at 7 bases. With V trimmed by 0 bases and J by 2 bases, 15 bases remained unmatched. Germline assignment: CDR1 LGHNA and CDR2 YSLEER. The CDR3 spans 20 residues.

The chain recombines TRBV19 with TRBJ2-5; TRBD2 might be the D (6 bases). The last part of the DNA fits TRBJ2-7 better; the J call may be wrong. Germline CDR1 LNHDA, CDR2 SQIVND (reference sequence). The CDR3 loop spans 14 amino acids. The CDR3 here is CASSMGRGAYEQYF. The CDR3 DNA reads as TGTGCCAGTAGTATGGGGCGGGGCGCCTACGAGCAGTACTTC.

This chain connects TRBV6-1 to TRBJ2-7; 7 nucleotides line up with TRBD1. Germline CDR1 is MNHNS and CDR2 is SASEGT. The CDR3 consists of 13 residues. Here the CDR3 DNA reads TGTGCAATCCGGGACAGAGATTCCTACGAGCAGTACTTC. The encoded protein is CAIRDRDSYEQYF.

CDR3 sequence: CASHGTNEQYF. The DNA for the CDR3 is TGTGCCAGTCACGGGACTAACGAGCAGTACTTC. The chain uses TRBV19 and TRBJ2-7, with 7 bases matching TRBD2. After removal of 8 bases from V and 5 bases from J, the junction contained 3 bases not matched to a gene. Per the germline V gene, CDR1 is LNHDA and CDR2 is SQIVND (reference sequence). The CDR3 spans 11 residues.

The chain uses TRBV7-2 and TRBJ2-5; no definite D call. The last part of the DNA fits TRBJ2-7 better; the J call may be wrong. CDR3 length: 12 residues. Germline loops: CDR1 SGHTA, CDR2 FQGNSA. CDR3 protein: CASSSTPYEQYF. The CDR3 DNA is TGTGCCAGCAGCTCCACTCCCTACGAGCAGTACTTC.

The gene calls are TRBV5-4 and TRBJ2-3, with TRBD2 matching over 7 bases. The CDR3 length is 15 residues. V dropped 4 bases and J dropped 3; count of bases not matched to a gene: 8. In germline, CDR1 is SGHNT, CDR2 YYREEE (reference sequence). Written as DNA, the CDR3 is TGTGCCAGCAGCCAGGGACTATTTCAAACAGATACGCAGTATTTT. It yields the protein CASSQGLFQTDTQYF.

V gene TRBV6-1 combines with J gene TRBJ1-1, with a weak D call TRBD1 (5 bases). The CDR3 sequence is 14 residues long. Trimming left V 1 base short and J 10 bases short, with 16 bases between. The germline V gene has CDR1 MNHNS and CDR2 SASEGT. CDR3 loop: CASSEVGHDALAFF. In nucleotides, the CDR3 is TGTGCCAGCAGTGAAGTGGGGCATGATGCTTTAGCTTTCTTT.

The gene calls are TRBV7-9 and TRBJ2-7, with a weak D call TRBD1 (8 bases). The CDR3 has 14 amino acids. V was clipped by 4 bases and J by 6 bases, with 16 bases between them. Per germline, CDR1 SEHNR and CDR2 FQNEAQ (reference sequence). The CDR3, as DNA: TGTGCCAGCAGCTCAGGACAGGGAGGGGTCGAGCAGTACTTC. Translating it yields CASSSGQGGVEQYF.

The chain links TRBV15 to TRBJ1-2; TRBD1 might be the D (5 bases). With 5 bases removed from V and 0 bases from J, the gap between germline ends came to 13 bases. Germline assignment: CDR1 LNHNV and CDR2 YYDKDF (reference sequence). The CDR3 spans 15 residues. CDR3 coding DNA: TGTGCCACCAGCTGGGGGAGGACCCCTAACTATGGCTACACCTTC. This translates into CATSWGRTPNYGYTF.

The V and J genes are TRBV10-3 and TRBJ2-1, with 11 bases lining up with TRBD2. CDR1 and CDR2 (germline): ENHRY, SYGVKD. The CDR3 contains 17 residues. V lost 4 bases, J lost 6 bases, and 11 bases stayed unmatched. CDR3 coding DNA: TGTGCCATCAGTGGAACTAGCGGGAGATCTTATGGCAATGAGCAGTTCTTC. As protein: CAISGTSGRSYGNEQFF.

The V and J genes are TRBV28 and TRBJ2-1, with D tentatively TRBD1 (5 bases). V was shortened by 3 bases and J by 3 bases, with 12 bases between the two germline ends. The CDR3 spans 15 residues. The germline CDR1 and CDR2 sequences are MDHEN and SYDVKM. This CDR3 is CASSFPLTGYNEQFF. In nucleotides, the CDR3 is TGTGCCAGCAGTTTCCCCCTAACAGGCTACAATGAGCAGTTCTTC.

This chain uses TRBV10-2 with TRBJ2-7, with D possibly matching TRBD2 (6 bases). The length of the CDR3 is 13 residues. Trimming stripped 3 bases from V and 3 bases from J, with 9 bases between. In germline, CDR1 is WSHSY, CDR2 SAAADI. CDR3 sequence reads: CASSEWRDYEQYF. Written as DNA, the CDR3 is TGCGCCAGCAGTGAATGGAGGGACTACGAGCAGTACTTC.

The J gene is TRBJ2-5, the V gene TRBV5-6; maybe TRBD2 (5 bases). With the DNA end fitting TRBJ2-7 better, the J assignment may be wrong. The CDR3 has 13 residues. CDR1 is SGHDT and CDR2 is YYEEEE in the germline V gene. The CDR3 nucleotides read TGTGCCAGCAGCTTGTTCTCGGGGAGCGAGCAGTACTTC. Translation: CASSLFSGSEQYF.

This chain uses TRBV9 with TRBJ1-6; 11 bases line up with TRBD1. The germline V gene has CDR1 SGDLS and CDR2 YYNGEE. The CDR3 sequence is 14 residues long. The J segment lost 17 bases and the V segment lost 4 bases, leaving 11 bases of the junction unmatched. CDR3 in amino acids: CASSIGDRGGTVHF. CDR3 nucleotide sequence: TGTGCCAGCAGCATAGGGGACAGGGGGGGGACTGTCCACTTT.

The chain carries TRBV7-8 and TRBJ2-3; 7 bases line up with TRBD2. The V segment lost 5 bases and the J segment 2 bases; nucleotides outside the gene matches: 7. The CDR3 sequence is 15 residues long. CDR1 is SGHVS, CDR2 FQNEAQ, per germline. The CDR3 sequence is CASSNPGLPTDTQYF. DNA for the CDR3: TGTGCCAGCAGCAACCCGGGACTACCCACAGATACGCAGTATTTT. Looking up the rest from reference TRBV7-8 and TRBJ2-3 gives the full variable domain: GAGVSQSPRYKVAKRGQDVALRCDPISGHVSLFWYQQALGQGPEFLTYFQNEAQLDKSGLPSDRFFAERPEGSVSTLKIQRTQQEDSAVYLCASSNPGLPTDTQYFGPGTRLTVL.

This chain connects TRBV27 to TRBJ2-2; 7 bases map to TRBD2. With 5 bases clipped from V and 1 base from J, the junction kept 13 bases outside the gene matches. CDR1 MNHEY and CDR2 SMNVEV come from the germline V gene (reference sequence). This CDR3 contains 18 residues. In nucleotides, the CDR3 is TGTGCCAGCAGTCGGTTCCCCCTCGTAGCGGGGAACACCGGGGAGCTGTTTTTT. Encoded protein: CASSRFPLVAGNTGELFF.

This clone showed up just a few times. The rearrangement links TRBV5-4 to TRBJ2-5, with D perhaps matching TRBD2 (6 bases). With 0 bases removed from V and 1 base from J, the gap between germline ends came to 13 bases. This CDR3 comprises 16 residues. In germline, CDR1 is SGHNT, CDR2 YYREEE (reference sequence). This CDR3 is CASSLDWDLRQETQYF. For the CDR3, the DNA is TGTGCCAGCAGCTTGGACTGGGACTTACGCCAAGAGACCCAGTACTTC.

In this sample, this clone turned up once. CDR3 coding DNA: TGTGCCAGCAGCTTAGACAGGCTTGGAAGTGAGCAGTACTTC. As protein: CASSLDRLGSEQYF. The chain combines TRBV7-9 with TRBJ2-7; perhaps TRBD1 as D (5 bases). Per germline, CDR1 SEHNR and CDR2 FQNEAQ (reference sequence). The CDR3 is made up of 14 amino acids. The ends were cut back, 1 base at V and 7 bases at J, with 14 bases in the middle.

This clone was picked up one time. This chain connects TRBV7-9 to TRBJ2-3; D unresolved. CDR1 and CDR2 from the germline V gene are SEHNR and FQNEAQ (reference sequence). Trimming took 0 bases from V and 2 from J, leaving 9 bases between them. The CDR3 is made up of 15 amino acids. CDR3 DNA: TGTGCCAGCAGCTTAGCGGGCAGCACCACAGATACGCAGTATTTT. Translation gives CASSLAGSTTDTQYF.

The chain combines TRBV7-8 with TRBJ2-1, with 11 bases that match TRBD2. The CDR3 spans 19 residues. The germline V gene encodes CDR1 SGHVS and CDR2 FQNEAQ. V was pared by 3 bases and J by 0 bases, with 10 bases of the junction left unmatched. The CDR3 loop is CASSFRAGTSGLSYNEQFF. The CDR3 DNA reads TGTGCCAGCAGCTTCAGGGCCGGGACTAGCGGTCTCTCCTACAATGAGCAGTTCTTC.

V gene TRBV29-1 combines with J gene TRBJ1-2; D remains ambiguous. The germline V and J ends were trimmed by 0 bases and 0 bases, with 8 bases remaining between them. There are 14 residues in the CDR3. Looked up from germline, CDR1 is SQVTM and CDR2 is ANQGSEA. CDR3 bases: TGCAGCGTTGAAGATCCGTTAGCTAACTATGGCTACACCTTC. It yields the protein CSVEDPLANYGYTF.

This chain connects TRBV7-3 to TRBJ2-1; 9 bases are shared with TRBD2. This CDR3 is 15 amino acids long. Germline CDR1 and CDR2: SGHTA and FQGTGA. The V and J ends lost 3 bases and 5 bases, in that order; junction bases with no gene match: 5. The CDR3, as DNA: TGTGCCAGCAGCTTTGGACTAGCGCCCAACAATGAGCAGTTCTTC. Translating it yields CASSFGLAPNNEQFF.

The gene calls are TRBV7-9 and TRBJ2-5; perhaps TRBD1 as D (6 bases). The CDR3 loop spans 14 amino acids. Germline CDR1 is SEHNR and CDR2 is FQNEAQ (reference sequence). Trimming left V 7 bases short and J 1 base short, with 13 bases between. For the CDR3, the DNA is TGTGCCAGCACTTCGTGGACAGCCCAAGAGACCCAGTACTTC. Translation gives CASTSWTAQETQYF.